This T cell receptor beta chain was obtained from a study of blood T cell repertoires in COVID-19. Study in general: COVID-19 samples, acute and convalescent, were from the United States, Italy and Spain. T cells, B-cell-depleted T cells, or PBMCs provided the cDNA or gDNA that served as material.

The CDR3 extends over 15 amino acids. Germline V gene sequence: CDR1 SEHNR, CDR2 FQNEAQ (reference sequence). Unmatched junction bases numbered 7, after V lost 5 bases and J lost 5 bases. Per the original methods: Using reference gene primer amplification, nucleated cell counts were estimated. Sequencing used immunoSEQ multiplex PCR; TCRdb keeps in-frame clones, though not all of them. V and J calls and clone size are copied from that table; D and trimming were computed from the DNA. Here the sample spans 71,000 or so clones, about 79% being singletons. Sequenced material: peripheral blood. The chain has TRBV7-9 and TRBJ2-7; 12 bases are a match to TRBD2. The sequence was collected from a man in his 70s with acute or convalescent COVID-19. The CDR3 sequence: CASSRGLAGPDEQYF. CDR3 coding DNA: TGTGCCAGCAGCCGCGGACTAGCGGGACCGGACGAGCAGTACTTC. Using reference TRBV7-9 and TRBJ2-7 for the parts outside the CDR3, the full variable domain is DTGVSQNPRHKITKRGQNVTFRCDPISEHNRLYWYRQTLGQGPEFLTYFQNEAQLEKSRLLSDRFSAERPKGSFSTLEIQRTEQGDSAMYLCASSRGLAGPDEQYFGPGTRLTVT.